Detailed here is one TCR beta chain. Trimming took 5 bases from V and 7 from J; bases not matched to a gene: 14. Germline loops: CDR1 SGHVS, CDR2 FQNEAQ. The CDR3 spans 18 residues. This record belongs to a study of shared clonotypes between healthy human individuals. Clones were read by immunoSEQ multiplex PCR, and TCRdb kept only the in-frame ones, dropping some. In the table there are roughly 1,800,000 clones, approximately 94% of which are singletons. Only CD45RO-negative cells positively selected for CCR7 counted as naive CD8 cells, so terminally differentiated effector memory CD45RA+ cells were excluded.

V gene TRBV7-8 combines with J gene TRBJ2-1; 13 bases align to TRBD2. This sequence was found in a man in his late teens or twenties in good health. The sample taken for sequencing was naive CD8+ T cells sorted from blood. CDR3 sequence (DNA): TGTGCCAGCAGCGCCCAACTAGCGGGGGGGACCATCAGGAATGAGCAGTTCTTC. Amino acids: CASSAQLAGGTIRNEQFF.